This is a list of T cell receptor beta chains from one sample in a study of CD8 T cells in ankylosing spondylitis. Each CDR3 protein gets one entry after TCRdb re-called the 5' RACE reads with MiXCR. In the table there are roughly 670,000 distinct CDR3 sequences, 15% to 20% of which are singletons. Sample: blood, either unsorted or a sorted T cell fraction (not recorded which). These receptors originate from a male donor with ankylosing spondylitis. CDR3s include the opening cysteine and the closing phenylalanine or tryptophan. D genes are given only for firm matches. Clone size is stated in some rows and not others, as once, few, many or a class when expanded.

clone_size,d_call,j_call,v_call,cdr3_aa,cdr3_nt
.,.,TRBJ1-1,TRBV24-1,CATSLGGATEAFF,TGTGCCACCAGTTTGGGAGGTGCCACTGAAGCTTTCTTT
few,.,TRBJ1-2,TRBV20-1,CSAPRPTLYGYTF,TGCAGTGCTCCACGCCCCACGCTATATGGCTACACCTTC
few,.,TRBJ1-2,TRBV7-2,CASNSDPGANYGYTF,TGTGCCAGCAACAGTGATCCGGGAGCCAACTATGGCTACACCTTC
few,TRBD1,TRBJ1-5,TRBV20-1,CSAGQGAAQHF,TGCAGTGCTGGACAGGGGGCGGCCCAGCATTTT
few,.,TRBJ1-1,TRBV20-1,CSASKGMSVTNTEAFF,TGCAGTGCTTCCAAGGGAATGAGTGTGACGAACACTGAAGCTTTCTTT
.,TRBD2,TRBJ2-7,TRBV12-3/TRBV12-4,CASSGLALYEQYF,TGTGCCAGCAGCGGACTAGCGCTCTACGAGCAGTACTTC
few,.,TRBJ2-7,TRBV7-9,CASSLGEIYEQYF,TGTGCCAGCAGCTTAGGGGAGATTTACGAGCAGTACTTC
.,.,TRBJ2-1,TRBV2,CASSQTSPLYNEQFF,TGTGCCAGCAGTCAAACTAGCCCCCTGTACAATGAGCAGTTCTTC
few,.,TRBJ2-2,TRBV5-1,CASSRDPGGELFF,TGCGCCAGCAGCAGGGACCCCGGCGGGGAGCTGTTTTTT
few,.,TRBJ1-1,TRBV20-1,CSARVAGRTEAFF,TGCAGTGCTAGAGTGGCAGGGCGAACTGAAGCTTTCTTT
few,.,TRBJ2-3,TRBV7-2,CASSLVGLQVDTQYF,TGTGCCAGCAGCTTAGTTGGGCTGCAAGTAGATACGCAGTATTTT
.,.,TRBJ2-7,TRBV20-1,CSARDQGGGVYEQYF,TGCAGTGCTAGAGATCAGGGGGGAGGCGTGTACGAGCAGTACTTC
.,.,TRBJ2-5,TRBV9,CASSVGGGAQRETQYF,TGTGCCAGCAGCGTAGGAGGGGGGGCTCAGAGAGAGACCCAGTACTTC
.,.,TRBJ1-3,TRBV5-6,CASSADPSSGNTIYF,TGTGCCAGCAGCGCGGACCCAAGCTCTGGAAACACCATATATTTT
.,TRBD2,TRBJ2-2,TRBV20-1,CSAPRLAGKNTGELFF,TGCAGTGCTCCACGTCTAGCGGGAAAAAACACCGGGGAGCTGTTTTTT
.,TRBD2,TRBJ2-1,TRBV11-2,CASSFIAGWNEQFF,TGTGCCAGCAGCTTCATAGCGGGATGGAATGAGCAGTTCTTC
.,.,TRBJ2-7,TRBV7-8,CASSKRAGDEQYF,TGTGCCAGCAGCAAGCGGGCAGGGGACGAGCAGTACTTC
.,.,TRBJ2-2,TRBV6-4,CASSDSMNTGELFF,TGTGCCAGCAGTGACTCAATGAACACCGGGGAGCTGTTTTTT
.,.,TRBJ2-3,TRBV2,CASSEEGTDTQYF,TGTGCCAGCAGTGAAGAGGGCACAGATACGCAGTATTTT
.,.,TRBJ2-7,TRBV29-1,CSVWAPRDTSYEQYF,TGCAGCGTTTGGGCCCCCCGGGACACCTCCTACGAGCAGTACTTC
.,.,TRBJ2-7,TRBV5-1,CASRGSASYEQYF,TGCGCCAGCCGCGGCAGCGCTTCCTACGAGCAGTACTTC
many,.,TRBJ2-1,TRBV7-2,CASRQDRGAYNEQFF,TGTGCCAGCAGGCAAGACAGAGGAGCCTACAATGAGCAGTTCTTC
few,TRBD1,TRBJ2-7,TRBV6-5,CASSYSTVGTAYEQYF,TGTGCCAGCAGTTACTCGACAGTCGGGACAGCCTACGAGCAGTACTTC
.,.,TRBJ2-6,TRBV7-2,CASSLVRPTLRANVLTF,TGTGCCAGCAGCTTAGTACGGCCCACCCTGAGGGCCAACGTCCTGACTTTC
few,.,TRBJ2-1,TRBV25-1,CASSESGSYNEQFF,TGTGCCAGCAGTGAATCCGGGTCCTACAATGAGCAGTTCTTC
many,.,TRBJ2-5,TRBV5-1,CASSLDYQETQYF,TGCGCCAGCAGCTTGGATTACCAAGAGACCCAGTACTTC
.,.,TRBJ2-3,TRBV6-2/TRBV6-3,CASSYLGAADTQYF,TGTGCCAGCAGTTACCTGGGCGCCGCAGATACGCAGTATTTT
.,.,TRBJ1-5,TRBV7-2,CASSFLGRINQPQHF,TGTGCCAGCAGCTTCCTAGGCAGGATCAATCAGCCCCAGCATTTT
few,TRBD2,TRBJ2-1,TRBV20-1,CSASPPGLVQVSDEQFF,TGCAGTGCTAGTCCCCCCGGACTAGTTCAGGTTAGCGATGAGCAGTTCTTC
few,TRBD1,TRBJ2-7,TRBV5-1,CASSYQGAYEQYF,TGCGCCAGCAGCTACCAGGGGGCGTACGAGCAGTACTTC
.,.,TRBJ1-3,TRBV5-1,CASSPPSDSGNTIYF,TGCGCCAGCAGCCCCCCGAGTGACTCTGGAAACACCATATATTTT
.,.,TRBJ1-2,TRBV20-1,CSARDLGDGFQIYGYTF,TGCAGTGCTAGAGATCTAGGGGACGGTTTCCAGATCTATGGCTACACCTTC
few,TRBD2,TRBJ2-6,TRBV6-1,CASRRTSGLTGANVLTF,TGTGCCAGCAGGCGGACTAGCGGGCTTACTGGGGCCAACGTCCTGACTTTC
few,.,TRBJ2-7,TRBV29-1,CSVEERGRSSYEQYF,TGCAGCGTTGAAGAGCGGGGCCGCAGCTCCTACGAGCAGTACTTC
.,.,TRBJ1-1,TRBV7-2,CASCFGGRGTEAFF,TGTGCCAGCTGTTTCGGGGGGCGGGGCACTGAAGCTTTCTTT
many,.,TRBJ2-6,TRBV20-1,CSASVGALSGANVLTF,TGCAGTGCTAGTGTAGGGGCCCTATCTGGGGCCAACGTCCTGACTTTC
.,.,TRBJ2-1,TRBV7-9,CASSLVQGLHEQFF,TGTGCCAGCAGCTTAGTGCAGGGCTTGCATGAGCAGTTCTTC
.,TRBD1,TRBJ1-2,TRBV4-2,CASSPGQGATFNYGYTF,TGTGCCAGCAGCCCCGGACAGGGGGCCACTTTTAACTATGGCTACACCTTC
.,TRBD1,TRBJ2-7,TRBV3-1,CASSPRTGTLEQYF,TGTGCCAGCAGCCCGCGGACAGGGACTTTGGAGCAGTACTTC
.,.,TRBJ2-3,TRBV9,CASSVNAQSTDTQYF,TGTGCCAGCAGCGTAAACGCGCAGAGCACAGATACGCAGTATTTT